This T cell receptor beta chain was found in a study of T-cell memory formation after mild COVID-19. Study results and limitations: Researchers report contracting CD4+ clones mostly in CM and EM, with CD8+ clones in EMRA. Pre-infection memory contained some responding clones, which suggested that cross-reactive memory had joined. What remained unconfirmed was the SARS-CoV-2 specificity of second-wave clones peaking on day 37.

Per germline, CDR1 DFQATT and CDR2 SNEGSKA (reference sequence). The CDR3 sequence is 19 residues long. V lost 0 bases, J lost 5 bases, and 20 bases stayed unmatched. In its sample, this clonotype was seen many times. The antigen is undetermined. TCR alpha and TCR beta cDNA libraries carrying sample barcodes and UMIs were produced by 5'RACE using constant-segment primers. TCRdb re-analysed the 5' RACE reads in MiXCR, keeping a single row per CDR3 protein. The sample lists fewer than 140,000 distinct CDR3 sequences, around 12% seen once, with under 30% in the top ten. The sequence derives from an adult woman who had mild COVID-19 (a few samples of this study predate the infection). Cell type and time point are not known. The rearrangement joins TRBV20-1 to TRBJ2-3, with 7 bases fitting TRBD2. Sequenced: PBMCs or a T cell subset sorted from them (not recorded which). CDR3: CSAREPAGEGAYRIDTQYF. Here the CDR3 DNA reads TGCAGTGCTAGAGAACCGGCGGGAGAAGGTGCATATCGCATAGATACGCAGTATTTT.